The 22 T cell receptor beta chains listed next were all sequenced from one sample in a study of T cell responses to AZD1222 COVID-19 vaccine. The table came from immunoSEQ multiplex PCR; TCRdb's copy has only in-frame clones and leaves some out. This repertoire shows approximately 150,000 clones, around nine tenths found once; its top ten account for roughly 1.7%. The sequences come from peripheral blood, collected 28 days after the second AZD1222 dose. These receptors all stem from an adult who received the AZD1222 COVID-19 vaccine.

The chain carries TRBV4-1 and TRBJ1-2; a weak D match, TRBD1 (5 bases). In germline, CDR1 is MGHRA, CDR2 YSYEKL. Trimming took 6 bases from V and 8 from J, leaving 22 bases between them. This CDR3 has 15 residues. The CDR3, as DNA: TGCGCCAGCAGTCCCGAGCAGGGACCGGTCGAGGGCTACACCTTC. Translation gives CASSPEQGPVEGYTF.

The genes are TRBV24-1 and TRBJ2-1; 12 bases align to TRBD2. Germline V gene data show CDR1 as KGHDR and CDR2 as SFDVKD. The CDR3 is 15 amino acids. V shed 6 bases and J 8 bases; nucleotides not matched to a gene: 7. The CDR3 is CATSKTSGRSDEQFF. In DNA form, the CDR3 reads TGTGCCACCAGTAAAACTAGCGGGAGGTCGGATGAGCAGTTCTTC.

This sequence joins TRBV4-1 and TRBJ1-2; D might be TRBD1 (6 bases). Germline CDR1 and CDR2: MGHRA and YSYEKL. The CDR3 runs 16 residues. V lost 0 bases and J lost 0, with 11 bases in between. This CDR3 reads CASSQEGGGSNYGYTF. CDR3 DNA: TGCGCCAGCAGCCAAGAGGGAGGGGGTTCTAACTATGGCTACACCTTC.

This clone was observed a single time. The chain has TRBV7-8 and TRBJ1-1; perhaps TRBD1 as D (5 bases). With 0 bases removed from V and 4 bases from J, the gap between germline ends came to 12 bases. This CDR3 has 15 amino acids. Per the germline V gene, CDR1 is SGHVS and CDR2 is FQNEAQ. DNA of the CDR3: TGTGCCAGCAGCTTAGCGCGGGGCGGGTTCACTGAAGCTTTCTTT. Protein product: CASSLARGGFTEAFF.

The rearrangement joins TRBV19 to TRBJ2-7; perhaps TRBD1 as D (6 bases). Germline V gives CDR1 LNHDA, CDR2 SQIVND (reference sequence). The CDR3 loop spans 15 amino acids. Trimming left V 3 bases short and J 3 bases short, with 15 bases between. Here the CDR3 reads CASSIATGHFYEQYF. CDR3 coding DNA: TGTGCCAGTAGTATCGCAACGGGACACTTCTACGAGCAGTACTTC.

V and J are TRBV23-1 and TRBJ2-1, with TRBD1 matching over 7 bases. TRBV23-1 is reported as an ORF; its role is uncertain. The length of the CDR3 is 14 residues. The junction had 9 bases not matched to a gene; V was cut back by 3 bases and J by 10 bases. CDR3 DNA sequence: TGCGCCAGCAGTCAGAGGACAGGAGAAACCGAGCAGTTCTTC. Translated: CASSQRTGETEQFF.

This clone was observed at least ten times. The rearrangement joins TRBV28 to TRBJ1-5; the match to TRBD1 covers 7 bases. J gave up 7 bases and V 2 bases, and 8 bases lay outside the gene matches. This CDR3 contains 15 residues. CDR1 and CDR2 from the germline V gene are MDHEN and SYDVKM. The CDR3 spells CASSLLGQTRQPQHF. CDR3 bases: TGTGCCAGCAGTTTACTGGGACAGACGAGGCAGCCCCAGCATTTT.

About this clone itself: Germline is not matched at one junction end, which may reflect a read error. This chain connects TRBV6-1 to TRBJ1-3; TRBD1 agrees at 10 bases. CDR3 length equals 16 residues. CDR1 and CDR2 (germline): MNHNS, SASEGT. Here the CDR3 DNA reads TGTGCCAGCAGCGAAGTACCCGGGACAGGGGACAACACCATATATTTT. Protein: CASSEVPGTGDNTIYF.

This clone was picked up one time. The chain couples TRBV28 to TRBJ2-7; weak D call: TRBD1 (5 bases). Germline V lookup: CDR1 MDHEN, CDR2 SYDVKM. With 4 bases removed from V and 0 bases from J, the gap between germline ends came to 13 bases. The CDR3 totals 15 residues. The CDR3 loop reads CASSSWGGSSYEQYF. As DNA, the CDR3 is TGTGCCAGCAGTTCCTGGGGCGGTAGCTCCTACGAGCAGTACTTC. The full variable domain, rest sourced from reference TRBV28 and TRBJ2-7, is DVKVTQSSRYLVKRTGEKVFLECVQDMDHENMFWYRQDPGLGLRLIYFSYDVKMKEKGDIPEGYSVSREKKERFSLILESASTNQTSMYLCASSSWGGSSYEQYFGPGTRLTVT.

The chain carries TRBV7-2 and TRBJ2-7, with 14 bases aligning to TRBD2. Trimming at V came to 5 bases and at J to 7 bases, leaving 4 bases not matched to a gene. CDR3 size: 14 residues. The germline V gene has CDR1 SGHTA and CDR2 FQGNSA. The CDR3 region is CASSIGLAGGEQYF. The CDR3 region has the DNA TGTGCCAGCAGCATCGGACTAGCGGGAGGAGAGCAGTACTTC.

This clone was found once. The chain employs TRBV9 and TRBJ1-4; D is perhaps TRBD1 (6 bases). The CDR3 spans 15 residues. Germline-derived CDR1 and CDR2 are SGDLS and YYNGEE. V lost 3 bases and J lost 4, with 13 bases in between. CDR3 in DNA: TGTGCCAGCAGCGCGGGGGGCTGGGGTAATGAAAAACTGTTTTTT. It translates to CASSAGGWGNEKLFF. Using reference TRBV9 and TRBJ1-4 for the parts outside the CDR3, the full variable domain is DSGVTQTPKHLITATGQRVTLRCSPRSGDLSVYWYQQSLDQGLQFLIQYYNGEERAKGNILERFSAQQFPDLHSELNLSSLELGDSALYFCASSAGGWGNEKLFFGSGTQLSVL.

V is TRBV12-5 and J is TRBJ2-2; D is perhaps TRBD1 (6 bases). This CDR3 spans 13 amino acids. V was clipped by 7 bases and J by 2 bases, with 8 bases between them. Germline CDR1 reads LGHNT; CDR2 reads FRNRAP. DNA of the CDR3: TGTGCTAGTGCCAGGGGAAACACCGGGGAGCTGTTTTTT. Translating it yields CASARGNTGELFF.

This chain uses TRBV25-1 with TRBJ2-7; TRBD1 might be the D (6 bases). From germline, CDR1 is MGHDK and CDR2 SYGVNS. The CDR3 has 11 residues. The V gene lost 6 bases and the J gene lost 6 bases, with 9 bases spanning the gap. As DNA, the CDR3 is TGTGCCAGCAGCAGGGGATTCGAGCAGTACTTC. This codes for CASSRGFEQYF.

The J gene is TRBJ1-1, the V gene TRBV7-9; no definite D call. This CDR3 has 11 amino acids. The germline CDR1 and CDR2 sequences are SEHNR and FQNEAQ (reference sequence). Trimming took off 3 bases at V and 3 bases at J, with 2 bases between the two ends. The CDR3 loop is CASSLDTEAFF. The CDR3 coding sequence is TGTGCCAGCAGCTTGGACACTGAAGCTTTCTTT. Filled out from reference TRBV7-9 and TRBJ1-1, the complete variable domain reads DTGVSQNPRHKITKRGQNVTFRCDPISEHNRLYWYRQTLGQGPEFLTYFQNEAQLEKSRLLSDRFSAERPKGSFSTLEIQRTEQGDSAMYLCASSLDTEAFFGQGTRLTVV.

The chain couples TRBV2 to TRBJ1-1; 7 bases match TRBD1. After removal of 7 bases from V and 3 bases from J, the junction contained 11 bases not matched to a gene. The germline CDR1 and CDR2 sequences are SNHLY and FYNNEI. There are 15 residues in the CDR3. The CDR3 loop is CASTTGAGRDTEAFF. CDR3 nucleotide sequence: TGTGCCAGCACCACAGGGGCAGGGAGGGACACTGAAGCTTTCTTT. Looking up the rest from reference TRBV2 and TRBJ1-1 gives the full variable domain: EPEVTQTPSHQVTQMGQEVILRCVPISNHLYFYWYRQILGQKVEFLVSFYNNEISEKSEIFDDQFSVERPDGSNFTLKIRSTKLEDSAMYFCASTTGAGRDTEAFFGQGTRLTVV.

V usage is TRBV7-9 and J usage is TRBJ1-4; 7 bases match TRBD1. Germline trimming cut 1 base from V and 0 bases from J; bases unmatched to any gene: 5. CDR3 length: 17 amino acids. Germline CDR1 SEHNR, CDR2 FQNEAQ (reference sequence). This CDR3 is CASSLGYGTATNEKLFF. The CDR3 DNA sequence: TGTGCCAGCAGCTTAGGATACGGGACAGCAACTAATGAAAAACTGTTTTTT.

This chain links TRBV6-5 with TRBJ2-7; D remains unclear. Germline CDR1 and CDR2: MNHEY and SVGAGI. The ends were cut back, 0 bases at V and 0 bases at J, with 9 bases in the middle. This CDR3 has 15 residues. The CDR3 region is CASSYSKASSYEQYF. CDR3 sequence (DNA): TGTGCCAGCAGTTACTCGAAAGCTAGCTCCTACGAGCAGTACTTC.

The CDR3 protein is CASSDRTGANVLTF. CDR3 coding DNA: TGTGCCAGCAGCGACCGGACTGGGGCCAACGTCCTGACTTTC. The rearrangement joins TRBV2 to TRBJ2-6; D is unclear. V gave up 6 bases and J gave up 2 bases, with 8 bases separating them. Per germline, CDR1 SNHLY and CDR2 FYNNEI. CDR3 length equals 14 residues.

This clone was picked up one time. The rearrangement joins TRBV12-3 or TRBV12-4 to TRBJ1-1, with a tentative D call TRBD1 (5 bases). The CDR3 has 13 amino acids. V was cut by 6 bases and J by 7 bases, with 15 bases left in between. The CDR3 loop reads CASRQNWQGEAFF. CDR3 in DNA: TGTGCCAGCAGACAAAATTGGCAGGGTGAAGCTTTCTTT.

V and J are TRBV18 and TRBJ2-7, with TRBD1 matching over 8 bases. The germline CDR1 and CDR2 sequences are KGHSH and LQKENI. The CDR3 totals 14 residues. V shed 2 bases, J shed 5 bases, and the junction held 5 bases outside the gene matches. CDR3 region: CASSPGTGGNEQYF. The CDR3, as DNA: TGTGCCAGCTCACCAGGAACAGGGGGTAACGAGCAGTACTTC.

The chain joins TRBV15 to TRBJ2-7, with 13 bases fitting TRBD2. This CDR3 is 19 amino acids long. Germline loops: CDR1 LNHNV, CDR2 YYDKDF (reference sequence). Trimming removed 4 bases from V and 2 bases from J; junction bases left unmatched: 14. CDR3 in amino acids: CATSKRQGEGLAGAYEQYF. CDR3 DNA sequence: TGTGCCACCAGCAAGAGACAGGGGGAAGGACTAGCGGGAGCCTACGAGCAGTACTTC.

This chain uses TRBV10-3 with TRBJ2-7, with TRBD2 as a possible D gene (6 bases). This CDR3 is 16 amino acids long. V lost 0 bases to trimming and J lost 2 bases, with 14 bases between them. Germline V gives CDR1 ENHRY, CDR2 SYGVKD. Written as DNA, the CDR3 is TGTGCCATCAGTGAGTCTTCGGGAGCCCCCCCCTACGAGCAGTACTTC. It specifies CAISESSGAPPYEQYF.